The 32 T cell receptor beta chains below were found in one sample sequenced in a study of blood T cell repertoires in COVID-19 (dated by TCRdb to 2020 to 2021). Libraries were built with the immunoSEQ multiplex PCR assay. TCRdb provides this immuneACCESS table in a form limited to in-frame rearrangements. Some clones are lacking; in checked studies, under half of them reflect an unresolved V gene, and why the rest are absent is not known. Present in this sample are some 200,000 clones, about nine tenths of which were seen just once. Of the sample, more than 0.7% falls within the top ten clones. Material for sequencing was peripheral blood. The receptors were gathered from a woman in her seventies with acute or convalescent COVID-19.

The chain is built from TRBV5-3 and TRBJ2-7; D is uncertain. TRBV5-3 belongs to the ORF category, with a function that is uncertain. This CDR3 contains 9 residues. The ends were cut back, 8 bases at V and 4 bases at J, with 4 bases in the middle. This chain's CDR3 is CASVYEQYF. Written as DNA, the CDR3 is TGTGCCAGCGTATACGAGCAGTACTTC.

The chain carries TRBV24-1 and TRBJ2-2; D may be TRBD1 (5 bases). The CDR3 totals 14 residues. The germline gives CDR1 KGHDR, CDR2 SFDVKD. The V end lost 5 bases, the J end lost 1 base, and 7 bases lay between the germline ends. CDR3 bases: TGTGCCACCAGTGTCACAGGGAACACCGGGGAGCTGTTTTTT. Translated: CATSVTGNTGELFF.

This clone showed up just once. V gene TRBV18 combines with J gene TRBJ2-4; 9 bases align to TRBD1. Germline assignment: CDR1 KGHSH and CDR2 LQKENI. The CDR3 covers 19 residues. The J segment lost 4 bases and the V segment lost 5 bases, leaving 18 bases of the junction unmatched. The DNA of the CDR3 is TGTGCCAGCTCAGCACTGGGGATTGGGACAGGGCGCACAAAAAACATTCAGTACTTC. It yields the protein CASSALGIGTGRTKNIQYF.

The gene calls are TRBV9 and TRBJ2-5; 12 nucleotides match TRBD2. This CDR3 region has 15 residues. Germline assignment: CDR1 SGDLS and CDR2 YYNGEE. J gave up 4 bases and V 3 bases, and 4 bases lay outside the gene matches. CDR3 bases: TGTGCCAGCAGCGCGGGACTAGCGGGTGGAGAGACCCAGTACTTC. It encodes CASSAGLAGGETQYF.

The genes are TRBV6-5 and TRBJ1-2, with 7 bases identical to TRBD1. V dropped 4 bases and J dropped 2; count of bases not matched to a gene: 1. CDR1 is MNHEY and CDR2 is SVGAGI in the germline V gene. The CDR3 is made up of 13 amino acids. The CDR3 sequence: CASSLTGNYGYTF. CDR3 DNA: TGTGCCAGCAGTTTGACAGGGAACTATGGCTACACCTTC.

This chain links TRBV3-1 (or the pseudogene TRBV3-2) with TRBJ1-5, with unresolved D. The CDR3 is 13 amino acids. Trimming stripped 8 bases from V and 2 bases from J, with 10 bases between. In germline, CDR1 is LGHDT, CDR2 YNNKEL (reference sequence). CDR3: CASAKEGNQPQHF. The CDR3 DNA is TGTGCCAGCGCTAAGGAGGGCAATCAGCCCCAGCATTTT.

The CDR3 here is CASSSEGQGNSPLHF. CDR3 coding DNA: TGCGCCAGCAGCTCGGAGGGACAGGGGAATTCACCCCTCCACTTT. V gene TRBV5-1 combines with J gene TRBJ1-6; 10 bases align to TRBD1. The CDR3 extends over 15 amino acids. Losses at the gene ends were 3 bases for V and 7 bases for J; bases not matched to a gene: 4. Per the germline V gene, CDR1 is SGHRS and CDR2 is YFSETQ.

This chain links TRBV5-1 with TRBJ2-5; D is possibly TRBD1 (6 bases). This CDR3 is built from 14 residues. V was shortened by 0 bases and J by 3 bases, with 9 bases between the two germline ends. Germline CDR1 and CDR2: SGHRS and YFSETQ. The CDR3 DNA reads as TGCGCCAGCAGCTTGGGGGACACTGAAGAGACCCAGTACTTC. Encoded protein: CASSLGDTEETQYF.

CDR3 in DNA: TGTGCCAGCTCACCGGACAGGGGAGACGGCTACACCTTC. Protein sequence: CASSPDRGDGYTF. The chain uses TRBV18 and TRBJ1-2, with TRBD1 matching 9 bases. Germline V gene data show CDR1 as KGHSH and CDR2 as LQKENI. V lost 3 bases, J lost 8 bases, and 4 bases stayed unmatched. The CDR3 is made up of 13 amino acids.

The sample holds a few counts of this clone. The chain recombines TRBV10-2 with TRBJ1-1; 10 bases map to TRBD1. This CDR3 comprises 13 residues. Germline loops: CDR1 WSHSY, CDR2 SAAADI. V shed 7 bases, J shed 6 bases, and the junction held 5 bases outside the gene matches. The CDR3 coding sequence is TGCGCCAGCATCGGGGACAGGGGTCCTGAAGCTTTCTTT. It translates to CASIGDRGPEAFF.

The V and J genes are TRBV18 and TRBJ1-6; TRBD1 is a possible D gene (6 bases). The CDR3 sequence is 14 residues long. V shed 6 bases and J shed 7 bases, with 13 bases lying between them. Germline loops: CDR1 KGHSH, CDR2 LQKENI. CDR3 in DNA: TGTGCCAGCTCCCGGGACATTTTGAATTCACCCCTCCACTTT. Its translation is CASSRDILNSPLHF.

This clone was counted between two and nine times. V usage is TRBV19 and J usage is TRBJ2-6, with 9 bases lining up with TRBD1. J gave up 3 bases and V 2 bases, and 8 bases lay outside the gene matches. Germline V gene sequence: CDR1 LNHDA, CDR2 SQIVND (reference sequence). This CDR3 has 18 amino acids. Here the CDR3 reads CASSISGTGRIGANVLTF. As DNA, the CDR3 is TGTGCCAGTAGTATAAGCGGGACAGGGCGCATTGGGGCCAACGTCCTGACTTTC.

This chain connects TRBV11-3 to TRBJ1-1; weak D call: TRBD1 (5 bases). Trimming shortened V by 1 base and J by 1 base, and 10 bases separated the two germline ends. Germline CDR1 and CDR2: SGHNT and YENEEA. The CDR3 consists of 15 residues. CDR3 nucleotide sequence: TGTGCCAGCAGCTTAGGGGGACTGACGAACACTGAAGCTTTCTTT. Protein: CASSLGGLTNTEAFF.

V is TRBV16 and J is TRBJ1-1; the D is unclear. Trimming stripped 4 bases from V and 5 bases from J, with 14 bases between. Germline V gives CDR1 KGHSY, CDR2 FQNENV. This CDR3 contains 14 residues. The CDR3: CASSPPGSRTEAFF. The CDR3 DNA reads as TGTGCCAGCAGCCCCCCGGGGAGCAGGACTGAAGCTTTCTTT.

This clone was detected once. The chain uses TRBV9 and TRBJ2-1; D perhaps matches TRBD1 (5 bases). V was trimmed by 0 bases and J by 0 bases, leaving 19 bases between them. This CDR3 has 19 amino acids. CDR1 is SGDLS and CDR2 is YYNGEE in the germline V gene. CDR3 in amino acids: CASSVGSRRQSPSYNEQFF. CDR3 DNA sequence: TGTGCCAGCAGCGTAGGATCCCGCAGACAGTCCCCCTCCTACAATGAGCAGTTCTTC.

This rearrangement joins TRBV7-8 to TRBJ2-3; 10 bases are a match to TRBD2. The CDR3 covers 16 residues. The V gene's germline CDR1 is SGHVS and CDR2 FQNEAQ. J was trimmed by 2 bases and V by 4 bases; bases with no gene match: 6. This chain's CDR3 is CASSSWTSGYTDTQYF. CDR3 nucleotides: TGTGCCAGCAGCTCGTGGACTAGCGGTTACACAGATACGCAGTATTTT.

The chain has TRBV5-6 and TRBJ1-6; 8 nucleotides match TRBD1. Germline V lookup: CDR1 SGHDT, CDR2 YYEEEE. The CDR3 is made up of 14 amino acids. The V segment lost 8 bases and the J segment 9 bases; nucleotides outside the gene matches: 10. The DNA for the CDR3 is TGTGCCAGTTTCGACAGGGGCTTGTCTTCACCCCTCCACTTT. It is translated as CASFDRGLSSPLHF.

V and J are TRBV5-4 and TRBJ1-2, with 12 bases matching TRBD1. This CDR3 spans 15 amino acids. Germline V gives CDR1 SGHNT, CDR2 YYREEE (reference sequence). The V gene end was trimmed by 4 bases and the J gene end by 8 bases; junction bases not matched to a gene: 9. The CDR3 DNA reads TGTGCCAGCAGCCCCCCTTGGGACAGGGGGCGCGGCTACACCTTC. The encoded protein is CASSPPWDRGRGYTF.

The chain combines TRBV10-3 with TRBJ1-2; D possibly corresponds to TRBD1 (6 bases). This CDR3 has 17 residues. Trimming left V 2 bases short and J 2 bases short, with 18 bases between. Germline V gene lookup returns CDR1 ENHRY and CDR2 SYGVKD. The CDR3 DNA reads TGTGCCATCAGTGAGCCAGTCGGGGGGGCGGCCAACTATGGCTACACCTTC. Protein sequence: CAISEPVGGAANYGYTF.

This rearrangement joins TRBV5-3 to TRBJ1-1; TRBD1 aligns across 7 bases. TRBV5-3 is marked as an open reading frame, function uncertain. The CDR3 runs to 14 residues. J was trimmed by 1 base and V by 4 bases; bases with no gene match: 4. The CDR3 nucleotides read TGTGCCAGAAGCAATGGGACAGAGAACACTGAAGCTTTCTTT. It encodes CARSNGTENTEAFF.

The J gene is TRBJ1-6, the V gene TRBV15, with D perhaps matching TRBD1 (6 bases). From germline, CDR1 is LNHNV and CDR2 YYDKDF (reference sequence). Between the trimmed V and J ends, which lost 4 bases and 11 bases, there was a span of 15 bases. The CDR3 extends over 14 amino acids. The CDR3 protein is CATSTPDSWTPLHF. The CDR3 region has the DNA TGTGCCACCAGCACTCCGGACAGTTGGACACCCCTCCACTTT.

The chain carries TRBV6-5 and TRBJ2-7, with D possibly being TRBD2 (6 bases). The V end lost 3 bases, the J end lost 1 base, and 16 bases lay between the germline ends. The CDR3 covers 16 residues. The germline V gene encodes CDR1 MNHEY and CDR2 SVGAGI. CDR3 nucleotides: TGTGCCAGCAGTTATCTATCGGGAGTACGTTCCTACGAGCAGTACTTC. It yields the protein CASSYLSGVRSYEQYF.

The chain is built from TRBV6-2 or TRBV6-3 and TRBJ2-1; tentative D call: TRBD2 (6 bases). CDR3 length: 17 amino acids. Germline lookup yields CDR1 MNHEY and CDR2 SVGEGT. V was cut by 4 bases and J by 7 bases, with 23 bases left in between. The CDR3 bases are TGTGCCAGCAGTTCCCAGTCTCGGAGGGCCGTTTCGAATGAGCAGTTCTTC. Its protein is CASSSQSRRAVSNEQFF.

This clone has more than one count but fewer than ten. This rearrangement joins TRBV5-4 to TRBJ2-1, with TRBD2 identical over 9 bases. Germline assignment: CDR1 SGHNT and CDR2 YYREEE (reference sequence). With V trimmed by 3 bases and J by 6 bases, 7 bases remained unmatched. This CDR3 has 15 residues. The CDR3 DNA follows: TGTGCCAGCAGCTGGATCGGCGGGGGGGCCAATGAGCAGTTCTTC. This gives the protein CASSWIGGGANEQFF.

The sample holds one count of this clone. V is TRBV11-3 and J is TRBJ2-7; maybe TRBD2 (6 bases). Looked up from germline, CDR1 is SGHNT and CDR2 is YENEEA. Between the trimmed V and J ends, which lost 3 bases and 3 bases, there was a span of 12 bases. CDR3 length equals 14 residues. CDR3 residues: CASSLAGLFYEQYF. CDR3 nucleotide sequence: TGTGCCAGCAGCTTGGCGGGACTCTTCTACGAGCAGTACTTC.

The V call is TRBV4-1, the J call TRBJ1-2, with a possible D match to TRBD1 (5 bases). There are 16 residues in the CDR3. Germline V lookup: CDR1 MGHRA, CDR2 YSYEKL. With 0 bases removed from V and 4 bases from J, the gap between germline ends came to 15 bases. The CDR3: CASSQDQGWVGYGYTF. For the CDR3, the DNA is TGCGCCAGCAGCCAAGATCAGGGTTGGGTTGGCTATGGCTACACCTTC.

J is TRBJ2-1 and V is TRBV6-5, with TRBD1 matching over 7 bases. Germline V gene data show CDR1 as MNHEY and CDR2 as SVGAGI. The CDR3 totals 14 residues. Unmatched junction bases numbered 6, after V lost 9 bases and J lost 1 base. This CDR3 is CASKGAASYNEQFF. DNA for the CDR3: TGTGCCAGTAAGGGGGCTGCTTCCTACAATGAGCAGTTCTTC.

This chain joins TRBV7-2 and TRBJ2-1; weak D call: TRBD2 (5 bases). The CDR3 spans 13 residues. Trimming pared 3 bases from V and 8 bases from J, leaving 11 bases between. Looked up from germline, CDR1 is SGHTA and CDR2 is FQGNSA. CDR3 protein: CASSFEGDDEQFF. In nucleotides, the CDR3 is TGTGCCAGCAGCTTTGAGGGCGACGATGAGCAGTTCTTC.

CDR3 protein: CATSTRTSGQPQHF. In nucleotides, the CDR3 is TGTGCCACCAGCACCCGGACTTCGGGGCAGCCCCAGCATTTT. The J gene is TRBJ1-5, the V gene TRBV15; D is undetermined. The CDR3 runs to 14 residues. Between the trimmed V and J ends, which lost 4 bases and 7 bases, there was a span of 14 bases. Germline CDR1 and CDR2: LNHNV and YYDKDF (reference sequence).

The chain employs TRBV27 and TRBJ2-5; D may be TRBD1 (5 bases). Per the germline V gene, CDR1 is MNHEY and CDR2 is SMNVEV (reference sequence). V lost 5 bases and J lost 7, with 14 bases in between. The CDR3 has 13 residues. The CDR3 DNA reads as TGTGCCAGCAGTCCGACAGTCTCGGGGACCCAGTACTTC. Residues: CASSPTVSGTQYF.

The genes are TRBV3-1 (or the pseudogene TRBV3-2) and TRBJ2-1; D possibly corresponds to TRBD2 (5 bases). V was clipped by 7 bases and J by 4 bases, with 17 bases between them. Germline-derived CDR1 and CDR2 are LGHDT and YNNKEL (reference sequence). The CDR3 runs 15 residues. DNA of the CDR3: TGTGCCAGCACCTATGGGAGCTTCGGTTACAATGAGCAGTTCTTC. This gives the protein CASTYGSFGYNEQFF.

The chain recombines TRBV6-5 with TRBJ1-2; 7 bases agree with TRBD1. This CDR3 spans 15 amino acids. Germline values: CDR1 MNHEY, CDR2 SVGAGI. Germline trimming cut 2 bases from V and 7 bases from J; bases unmatched to any gene: 10. As DNA, the CDR3 is TGTGCCAGCAGTTACGAGGCAGGGGGGCGGCGTGGCTACACCTTC. The encoded protein is CASSYEAGGRRGYTF.